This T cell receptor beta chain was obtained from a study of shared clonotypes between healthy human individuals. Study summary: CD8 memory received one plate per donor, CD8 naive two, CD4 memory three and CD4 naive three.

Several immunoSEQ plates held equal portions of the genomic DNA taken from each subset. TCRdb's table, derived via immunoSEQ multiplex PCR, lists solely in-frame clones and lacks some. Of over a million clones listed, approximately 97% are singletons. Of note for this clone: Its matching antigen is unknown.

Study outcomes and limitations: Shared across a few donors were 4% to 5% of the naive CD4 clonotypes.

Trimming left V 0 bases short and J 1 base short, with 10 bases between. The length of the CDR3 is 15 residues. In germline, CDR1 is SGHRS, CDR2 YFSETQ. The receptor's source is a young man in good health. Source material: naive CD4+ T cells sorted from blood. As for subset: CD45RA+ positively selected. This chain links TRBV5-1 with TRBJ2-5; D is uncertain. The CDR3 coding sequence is TGCGCCAGCAGCTTGGCCCCCCTGACCCAAGAGACCCAGTACTTC. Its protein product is CASSLAPLTQETQYF.